This entry lists 16 T cell receptor beta chains sequenced from one sample in a study of human T cells and chemical hapten exposure. TCRdb re-called the RACE reads through MiXCR, storing one row per CDR3 protein. The sample contains some 42,000 distinct CDR3 sequences, 9.5% to 10% of which appear only once. Time point indicated: patch test 2, 6 weeks after DPC sensitization. Described treatment: therapeutic diphenylcyclopropenone sensitization with weekly scalp DPC. Whole blood that had not been fractionated was the source of extracted total RNA. The sequences come from whole blood, collected in connection with sensitization to the hapten diphenylcyclopropenone (DPC). Receptors originate from a woman in her thirties with alopecia areata. Some clones in this sample may be carry-over from other donors' samples.

This clonotype was recorded many times. The chain employs TRBV4-2 and TRBJ2-3; the D is unclear. Looked up from germline, CDR1 is LGHNA and CDR2 is YNFKEQ. V was cut by 2 bases and J by 3 bases, with 3 bases left in between. CDR3 length: 12 amino acids. Written as DNA, the CDR3 is TGTGCCAGCAGCCAAAGGACAGATACGCAGTATTTT. Its protein is CASSQRTDTQYF.

At least ten counts were recorded for this clonotype. The genes are TRBV6-2 or TRBV6-3 and TRBJ1-2, with D uncertain. V shed 0 bases and J shed 2 bases, with 7 bases lying between them. Germline V gene sequence: CDR1 MNHEY, CDR2 SVGEGT. The CDR3 contains 14 residues. The CDR3 sequence: CASSYSRRNYGYTF. CDR3 DNA: TGTGCCAGCAGTTACTCCCGCAGAAACTATGGCTACACCTTC.

This clonotype has at least ten counts. The chain couples TRBV7-2 to TRBJ2-6; the D is unclear. The germline gives CDR1 SGHTA, CDR2 FQGNSA. This CDR3 is built from 16 residues. The V and J ends lost 1 base and 4 bases respectively, with 11 bases between them. CDR3 coding DNA: TGTGCCAGCAGCTTAGGGGGTCCGGCCGGGGCCAACGTCCTGACTTTC. Encoded protein: CASSLGGPAGANVLTF. Variable domain in full (rest from reference TRBV7-2 and TRBJ2-6): GAGVSQSPSNKVTEKGKDVELRCDPISGHTALYWYRQSLGQGLEFLIYFQGNSAPDKSGLPSDRFSAERTGGSVSTLTIQRTQQEDSAVYLCASSLGGPAGANVLTFGAGSRLTVL.

This clonotype was counted many times. The genes are TRBV2 and TRBJ1-5; TRBD1 matches 7 bases. The CDR3 loop spans 13 amino acids. Germline V CDR1 and CDR2: SNHLY, FYNNEI. V trimming: 6 bases; J trimming: 5 bases; junction bases outside the gene matches: 4. The DNA for the CDR3 is TGTGCCAGCAGCGAGGACAGGCATCAGCCCCAGCATTTT. It translates to CASSEDRHQPQHF. The variable domain in full, with the rest retrieved from reference TRBV2 and TRBJ1-5, is EPEVTQTPSHQVTQMGQEVILRCVPISNHLYFYWYRQILGQKVEFLVSFYNNEISEKSEIFDDQFSVERPDGSNFTLKIRSTKLEDSAMYFCASSEDRHQPQHFGDGTRLSIL.

This clonotype occurred many times. The chain recombines TRBV5-1 with TRBJ1-2; D remains ambiguous. The length of the CDR3 is 14 residues. V was cut by 0 bases and J by 8 bases, with 14 bases left in between. Germline V gene sequence: CDR1 SGHRS, CDR2 YFSETQ. The CDR3 nucleotides read TGCGCCAGCAGCTTGGCCACACAGCTGGGCGGCTACACCTTC. Its translation: CASSLATQLGGYTF.

This clonotype was found many times. The rearrangement links TRBV11-2 to TRBJ2-3, with 8 bases matching TRBD2. V trimming: 1 base; J trimming: 3 bases; junction bases outside the gene matches: 9. The germline V gene has CDR1 SGHAT and CDR2 FQNNGV. The CDR3 sequence is 17 residues long. Here the CDR3 DNA reads TGTGCCAGCAGCTTAGTAGTTTCGGGGGGGCCGACAGATACGCAGTATTTT. Its translation is CASSLVVSGGPTDTQYF.

This chain connects TRBV27 to TRBJ2-7; weak D call: TRBD1 (6 bases). Germline assignment: CDR1 MNHEY and CDR2 SMNVEV (reference sequence). Trimming pared 6 bases from V and 0 bases from J, leaving 18 bases between. There are 16 residues in the CDR3. CDR3: CASSTGYGTHSYEQYF. The DNA of the CDR3 is TGTGCCAGCAGCACGGGATACGGGACACACTCCTACGAGCAGTACTTC.

V gene TRBV9 combines with J gene TRBJ2-5; D is undetermined. The CDR3 extends over 13 amino acids. Per the germline V gene, CDR1 is SGDLS and CDR2 is YYNGEE. The V gene lost 2 bases and the J gene lost 1 base, with 6 bases spanning the gap. The CDR3 DNA reads as TGTGCCAGCAGCGTTAATAGCCAAGAGACCCAGTACTTC. This gives the protein CASSVNSQETQYF.

This clonotype has a handful of counts. The chain uses TRBV5-6 and TRBJ2-3, with 10 bases lining up with TRBD2. Per germline, CDR1 SGHDT and CDR2 YYEEEE. The CDR3 spans 19 residues. Trimming removed 4 bases from V and 2 bases from J; junction bases left unmatched: 16. This CDR3 reads CASSLLAGETVPTTDTQYF. As DNA, the CDR3 is TGTGCCAGCAGCCTCCTAGCGGGGGAAACCGTACCCACCACAGATACGCAGTATTTT.

This clonotype was observed a handful of times. The CDR3 is CASSLGAGPNTGELFF. The DNA of the CDR3 is TGTGCCAGCAGTTTAGGTGCGGGCCCGAACACCGGGGAGCTGTTTTTT. This sequence joins TRBV27 and TRBJ2-2, with TRBD2 as a possible D gene (5 bases). Germline V CDR1 and CDR2: MNHEY, SMNVEV (reference sequence). CDR3 length equals 16 residues. Trimming removed 2 bases from V and 0 bases from J, with 10 bases in between.

As concerns this clonotype: Just one base apart from a much larger clone, this may be a read error. CDR3: CSADPGDTFPYEQYF. CDR3 DNA: TGCAGTGCCGACCCGGGTGACACCTTCCCTTACGAGCAGTACTTC. This chain joins TRBV20-1 and TRBJ2-7, with D uncertain. V gave up 6 bases and J gave up 4 bases, with 22 bases separating them. CDR1 is DFQATT, CDR2 SNEGSKA, per germline (reference sequence). The CDR3 spans 15 residues.

This clonotype came up once. V gene TRBV4-3 combines with J gene TRBJ1-6; D unresolved. The V end was cut by 6 bases, the J end by 7 bases, with 16 bases between. Germline V gene sequence: CDR1 LGHNA, CDR2 YSLEER. CDR3 length equals 15 residues. CDR3 DNA sequence: TGCGCCAGCAGACCTGTACACGGAGGGAATTCACCCCTCCACTTT. Its translation: CASRPVHGGNSPLHF.

V and J are TRBV19 and TRBJ1-1; 8 bases match TRBD1. The CDR3 has 16 amino acids. The germline V gene has CDR1 LNHDA and CDR2 SQIVND (reference sequence). Trimming cost V 10 bases and J 3 bases; bases outside gene matches: 16. For the CDR3, the DNA is TGTGCCACCCGTCAAATGGGGGACAGGTCCTACACTGAAGCTTTCTTT. This encodes CATRQMGDRSYTEAFF.

The chain combines TRBV29-1 with TRBJ2-7; 10 bases align to TRBD1. CDR3 size: 14 residues. With V trimmed by 5 bases and J by 0 bases, 4 bases remained unmatched. The germline V gene encodes CDR1 SQVTM and CDR2 ANQGSEA. CDR3 bases: TGCAGCGTTAGGGGACAGGGGAGCTCCTACGAGCAGTACTTC. The encoded protein is CSVRGQGSSYEQYF.

The table lists this clonotype with many counts. The chain combines TRBV30 with TRBJ2-3, with D perhaps matching TRBD2 (7 bases). V was shortened by 0 bases and J by 5 bases, with 18 bases between the two germline ends. Germline CDR1 GTSNPN, CDR2 SVGIG (reference sequence). This CDR3 comprises 16 residues. CDR3 region: CAWSVRRGPTGDTQYF. The CDR3 DNA sequence: TGTGCCTGGAGTGTACGGCGGGGGCCCACCGGAGATACGCAGTATTTT.

There are many counts of this clonotype. This rearrangement joins TRBV28 to TRBJ2-3; the D gene is possibly TRBD1 (5 bases). CDR1 is MDHEN and CDR2 is SYDVKM in the germline V gene. Trimming pared 4 bases from V and 0 bases from J, leaving 11 bases between. CDR3 size: 15 residues. Here the CDR3 DNA reads TGTGCCAGCAGTTCAACCCGACAGAGCACAGATACGCAGTATTTT. Translated: CASSSTRQSTDTQYF. The full variable domain, completed using reference TRBV28 and TRBJ2-3, is DVKVTQSSRYLVKRTGEKVFLECVQDMDHENMFWYRQDPGLGLRLIYFSYDVKMKEKGDIPEGYSVSREKKERFSLILESASTNQTSMYLCASSSTRQSTDTQYFGPGTRLTVL.